Here is one T cell receptor (beta chain) with its context. Naivety among CD8 cells was defined by CD45RO negativity and positive CCR7 selection, thereby excluding terminally differentiated effector memory CD45RA+ cells. Profiled with immunoSEQ multiplex PCR; TCRdb holds only in-frame clones, not every one. The sample lists about 750,000 clones, about 92% occurring once. This CDR3 contains 16 residues. J gave up 0 bases and V 7 bases, and 10 bases lay outside the gene matches. Germline CDR1 is MNHNY and CDR2 is SVGAGI (reference sequence). The data were obtained in a study of shared clonotypes between healthy human individuals.

Specimen: naive CD8+ T cells sorted from blood. V gene TRBV6-6 combines with J gene TRBJ1-2; TRBD1 matches 8 bases. The origin of this receptor is a man aged 25 to 40 in good health. As DNA, the CDR3 is TGTGCCAGCAAGCTCCGGACAGGGATAGCTAACTATGGCTACACCTTC. Encoded protein: CASKLRTGIANYGYTF.